The TCR beta chain described here comes from a study of T cells in tuberculosis. Study-wide findings and caveats: Samples were chosen by availability of cryopreserved specimens. Using the GMM-specific repertoire gave around 90% accuracy versus approximately 70% with motifs.

Regarding this clone: Its antigen is still unknown.

Each clinical donor contributed on average around 100,000 T cells from unsorted cryopreserved PBMC. TCRdb's copy holds only in-frame clones and misses some; the assay was immunoSEQ multiplex PCR. This sample carries roughly 35,000 clones, approximately 91% of them seen once, and the ten largest clones take roughly 2%. The J segment lost 1 base and the V segment lost 4 bases, leaving 4 bases of the junction unmatched. CDR1 SNHLY and CDR2 FYNNEI come from the germline V gene. The CDR3 loop spans 16 amino acids. This chain joins TRBV2 and TRBJ2-5, with 12 positions matching TRBD2. Sequencing was done on a sample of PBMCs. This clonotype originated in a donor aged 10-29 years with latent tuberculosis or without tuberculosis infection. Here the CDR3 reads CASSALAGGFQETQYF. DNA of the CDR3: TGTGCCAGCAGTGCCCTAGCGGGGGGGTTCCAAGAGACCCAGTACTTC.